The clone carrying this T cell receptor beta chain was detected many times. No antigen is known for it. Sequencing libraries for TCR beta were prepared with iRepertoire HTBI primers and Arm-PCR of CDR3 regions. TCRdb independently ran MiXCR on the multiplex PCR reads; one entry per CDR3 protein. The repertoire holds about 220,000 distinct CDR3 sequences, about 18% seen once, with 22% in the top ten. The data derive from a study of regulatory T cells in long-lasting Graves disease. This CDR3 is 14 amino acids long. Germline CDR1 is LNHDA and CDR2 is SQIVND (reference sequence). Losses at the gene ends were 5 bases for V and 3 bases for J; bases not matched to a gene: 5. The time point here: newly diagnosed GD, antithyroid drugs for less than 3 months. PBMC RNA served as the TCR library source. A blood draw put roughly 10 milliliters of peripheral blood into EDTA tubes. Study-wide points: Favored gene segments in persistent disease were TRBV28, TRBJ1-2 and TRBJ2-5. Because few samples were included, accuracy may have been lower. Samples came from peripheral blood alone, without thyroid tissue.

The sequences come from peripheral blood mononuclear cells (PBMCs), collected at new diagnosis, from a patient treated with antithyroid drugs. The sequence was obtained from a female donor with Graves disease. The chain joins TRBV19 to TRBJ1-1; 8 bases line up with TRBD1. The CDR3 protein is CASSYDRGDTEAFF. Written as DNA, the CDR3 is TGTGCCAGTAGTTATGACAGGGGAGACACTGAAGCTTTCTTT.